Listed here are 27 T cell receptor beta chains from one sample, sequenced in a study of T cell repertoires in cytomegalovirus infection (dated by TCRdb to 2018 to 2020). Reads for this sample came from an Illumina HiSeq 1500. TCRdb took the public reads, trimmed them with fastp at Q25, ran MiXCR for clone calling and kept in-frame beta chains. Each CDR3 protein gets just one entry, which takes the most common genes and DNA from the rows behind it. The sample table holds tens of thousands of distinct CDR3 sequences, of which 4% were seen once. The top ten clonotypes cover around 22% of the sample. Sequencing was done on a sample of PBMCs. These receptors were taken from a human donor in good health (CMV status not recorded). Some clones in this sample may be carry-over from other donors' samples.

The table lists this clonotype with many counts. This sequence joins TRBV7-2 and TRBJ2-3; no clear D. The germline CDR1 and CDR2 sequences are SGHTA and FQGNSA. V lost 1 base and J lost 3, with 14 bases in between. The CDR3 extends over 16 amino acids. In DNA form, the CDR3 reads TGTGCCAGCAGCTTAGGCTTTGGAACCGGAACAGATACGCAGTATTTT. Amino acids: CASSLGFGTGTDTQYF.

This clonotype occurred many times. V usage is TRBV7-2 and J usage is TRBJ1-4; weak D call: TRBD1 (5 bases). This CDR3 comprises 16 residues. V dropped 5 bases and J dropped 3 bases, with 16 bases sitting between them. CDR1 and CDR2 from the germline V gene are SGHTA and FQGNSA. The CDR3 loop reads CASSPRWGVANEKLFF. CDR3 sequence (DNA): TGTGCCAGCAGCCCACGGTGGGGCGTAGCTAATGAAAAACTGTTTTTT.

This clonotype was counted at least ten times. V and J are TRBV19 and TRBJ2-6; a weak D match, TRBD1 (5 bases). The CDR3 sequence is 15 residues long. The V end was cut by 10 bases, the J end by 3 bases, with 16 bases between. CDR1 and CDR2 (germline): LNHDA, SQIVND (reference sequence). The CDR3 reads CATDAQGFGANVLTF. The DNA for the CDR3 is TGTGCCACCGATGCCCAGGGCTTTGGGGCCAACGTCCTGACTTTC.

This clonotype was counted many times. The chain uses TRBV7-2 and TRBJ1-2; D gene uncertain. Germline V CDR1 and CDR2: SGHTA, FQGNSA. Between the trimmed V and J ends, which lost 2 bases and 7 bases, there was a span of 17 bases. CDR3 length equals 15 residues. CDR3 sequence: CASSLRGGHAFGYTF. Here the CDR3 DNA reads TGTGCCAGCAGCTTAAGAGGTGGCCATGCATTTGGCTACACCTTC.

This clonotype was seen repeatedly, ten times or more. This chain uses TRBV7-2 with TRBJ1-4; no firm D call. The CDR3 loop spans 15 amino acids. The germline gives CDR1 SGHTA, CDR2 FQGNSA. Trimming stripped 2 bases from V and 5 bases from J, with 12 bases between. CDR3 DNA sequence: TGTGCCAGCAGCTTATCGGGGTTCCAGAATGAAAAACTGTTTTTT. Translation: CASSLSGFQNEKLFF.

Many counts were recorded for this clonotype. This rearrangement joins TRBV7-2 to TRBJ2-1; 7 nucleotides match TRBD2. The germline CDR1 and CDR2 sequences are SGHTA and FQGNSA. The CDR3 totals 14 residues. V lost 3 bases to trimming and J lost 12 bases; unmatched junction nucleotides: 11. The CDR3 loop is CASSFKTGTTLQFF. The CDR3, as DNA: TGTGCCAGCAGCTTTAAAACCGGGACTACCCTGCAGTTCTTC.

This clonotype was seen ten or more times. The rearrangement joins TRBV28 to TRBJ1-2; 9 bases line up with TRBD1. Germline assignment: CDR1 MDHEN and CDR2 SYDVKM. The V gene end was trimmed by 5 bases and the J gene end by 7 bases; junction bases not matched to a gene: 8. The CDR3 length is 14 residues. Here the CDR3 reads CASSMGDREIGYTF. The CDR3 DNA is TGTGCCAGCAGTATGGGGGACAGGGAAATTGGCTACACCTTC.

This clonotype has a count of ten or more. The V call is TRBV12-3 or TRBV12-4, the J call TRBJ2-3; weak D call: TRBD2 (5 bases). The CDR3 consists of 15 residues. V was cut by 5 bases and J by 2 bases, with 14 bases left in between. The CDR3 nucleotides are TGTGCCAGCAGTCTGCTATCGGGATTCACAGATACGCAGTATTTT. Protein sequence: CASSLLSGFTDTQYF.

This clonotype showed up many times. The J gene is TRBJ1-1, the V gene TRBV7-8; no clear D gene. CDR3 size: 12 residues. Trimming shortened V by 6 bases and J by 1 base, and 6 bases separated the two germline ends. Germline V CDR1 and CDR2: SGHVS, FQNEAQ. This CDR3 reads CASSRTNTEAFF. The CDR3 DNA reads TGTGCCAGCAGTAGGACGAACACTGAAGCTTTCTTT.

This clonotype was counted ten times or more. The V and J genes are TRBV19 and TRBJ1-5, with D perhaps TRBD1 (6 bases). Germline CDR1 LNHDA, CDR2 SQIVND (reference sequence). The CDR3 runs 14 residues. Deletions cut 4 bases from V and 3 bases from J, with 10 bases between. For the CDR3, the DNA is TGTGCCAGTAGTAGAAGACAGGACAATCAGCCCCAGCATTTT. This encodes CASSRRQDNQPQHF.

This clonotype came up many times. V usage is TRBV12-3 or TRBV12-4 and J usage is TRBJ2-5; 8 nucleotides agree with TRBD2. Trimming cost V 5 bases and J 5 bases; bases outside gene matches: 10. The CDR3 loop spans 15 amino acids. The CDR3 nucleotides are TGTGCCAGCAGTCGGCCGGGGGGGGGAAGGGAGACCCAGTACTTC. It is translated as CASSRPGGGRETQYF.

The table lists this clonotype with many counts. The chain couples TRBV7-3 to TRBJ2-3; the D gene could be TRBD1 or TRBD2 (5 bases each). The CDR3 contains 15 residues. The V end was cut by 1 base, the J end by 2 bases, with 10 bases between. Germline-derived CDR1 and CDR2 are SGHTA and FQGTGA. CDR3 bases: TGTGCCAGCAGCTTAATGGGACGGCCCACAGATACGCAGTATTTT. This encodes CASSLMGRPTDTQYF.

This clonotype was seen at least ten times. The DNA for the CDR3 is TGCGCCAGCAGCTTGTCCCGGGGGTTGGCAGATACGCAGTATTTT. Translated, it gives CASSLSRGLADTQYF. The chain combines TRBV5-1 with TRBJ2-3, with a tentative D call TRBD2 (6 bases). The CDR3 consists of 15 residues. CDR1 is SGHRS, CDR2 YFSETQ, per germline. The V gene lost 1 base and the J gene lost 4 bases, with 13 bases spanning the gap.

Many counts were recorded for this clonotype. CDR3 protein: CASSPGAGRTDRNTIYF. The CDR3, as DNA: TGTGCCAGCAGCCCTGGGGCAGGCCGTACCGATAGGAACACCATATATTTT. V usage is TRBV14 and J usage is TRBJ1-3; D might be TRBD1 (5 bases). The CDR3 contains 17 residues. Deletions cut 4 bases from V and 7 bases from J, with 23 bases between. The V gene's germline CDR1 is SGHDN and CDR2 FVKESK.

This clonotype was counted at least ten times. The chain uses TRBV7-2 and TRBJ1-2; the D is unclear. This CDR3 is 15 amino acids long. V was clipped by 1 base and J by 4 bases, with 13 bases between them. Germline V CDR1 and CDR2: SGHTA, FQGNSA. The CDR3 region has the DNA TGTGCCAGCAGCTTAGTCGCGCAAGGGCTCTATGGCTACACCTTC. Translation: CASSLVAQGLYGYTF.

The table lists this clonotype with many counts. The V gene is TRBV20-1, the J gene TRBJ2-5; TRBD2 matches 9 bases. This CDR3 is built from 15 residues. In germline, CDR1 is DFQATT, CDR2 SNEGSKA (reference sequence). After removal of 6 bases from V and 5 bases from J, the junction contained 13 bases not matched to a gene. CDR3 sequence (DNA): TGCAGTGCCCCGCCGGGGGCGGGAGGGGGGGAGACCCAGTACTTC. It translates to CSAPPGAGGGETQYF.

In its sample, this clonotype was seen many times. The V and J genes are TRBV7-2 and TRBJ1-1; D call uncertain. Germline CDR1 is SGHTA and CDR2 is FQGNSA. Trimming removed 4 bases at V and 4 bases at J, with 10 bases between. CDR3 length: 13 amino acids. The CDR3 bases are TGTGCCAGCAGCTCGCCAGGTCGCACTGAAGCTTTCTTT. Its protein product is CASSSPGRTEAFF. The full variable domain, with the rest looked up from reference TRBV7-2 and TRBJ1-1, is GAGVSQSPSNKVTEKGKDVELRCDPISGHTALYWYRQSLGQGLEFLIYFQGNSAPDKSGLPSDRFSAERTGGSVSTLTIQRTQQEDSAVYLCASSSPGRTEAFFGQGTRLTVV.

This clonotype was counted at least ten times. The V gene is TRBV6-2 or TRBV6-3, the J gene TRBJ2-7; 8 nucleotides agree with TRBD2. Looked up from germline, CDR1 is MNHEY and CDR2 is SVGEGT. V gave up 5 bases and J gave up 0 bases; unmatched junction bases: 9. CDR3 length equals 16 residues. The CDR3 loop reads CASSPASGLVSYEQYF. In DNA form, the CDR3 reads TGTGCCAGCAGTCCAGCTAGCGGGCTGGTCTCCTACGAGCAGTACTTC.

This clonotype was counted ten times or more. The gene calls are TRBV19 and TRBJ1-1, with 7 bases lining up with TRBD1. Looked up from germline, CDR1 is LNHDA and CDR2 is SQIVND (reference sequence). The J segment lost 3 bases and the V segment lost 6 bases, leaving 10 bases of the junction unmatched. CDR3 length: 15 residues. In DNA form, the CDR3 reads TGTGCCAGTAGCCACTCCGGGACAGTACACACTGAAGCTTTCTTT. As protein: CASSHSGTVHTEAFF.

This clonotype came up many times. The gene calls are TRBV10-2 and TRBJ2-1; 9 positions match TRBD2. The CDR3 runs to 18 residues. V was clipped by 4 bases and J by 2 bases; unmatched bases: 12. Germline V lookup: CDR1 WSHSY, CDR2 SAAADI. CDR3 amino acids: CASSVLSGGLGAYNEQFF. Written as DNA, the CDR3 is TGCGCCAGCAGTGTCCTTAGCGGGGGTCTCGGGGCCTACAATGAGCAGTTCTTC.

This clonotype came up many times. This chain joins TRBV7-9 and TRBJ2-2; TRBD1 agrees at 8 bases. In germline, CDR1 is SEHNR, CDR2 FQNEAQ (reference sequence). Trimming removed 5 bases from V and 1 base from J; junction bases left unmatched: 3. The CDR3 sequence is 15 residues long. CDR3 sequence reads: CASSPRGRNTGELFF. CDR3 coding DNA: TGTGCCAGCAGCCCCAGGGGGCGGAACACCGGGGAGCTGTTTTTT.

With regard to this clonotype: Just one base apart from a much larger clone, this may be a read error. The chain has TRBV7-8 and TRBJ2-5, with a tentative D call TRBD1 (5 bases). This CDR3 is built from 15 residues. V lost 5 bases and J lost 2, with 15 bases in between. Germline CDR1 SGHVS, CDR2 FQNEAQ. The CDR3 loop reads CASSLGLVGQETQYF. CDR3 coding DNA: TGTGCCAGCAGCCTGGGGCTAGTGGGGCAAGAGACCCAGTACTTC.

This clonotype has ten or more counts. The chain is built from TRBV29-1 and TRBJ2-3; 8 nucleotides align to TRBD2. With 8 bases clipped from V and 6 bases from J, the junction kept 7 bases outside the gene matches. The CDR3 has 12 amino acids. Germline V CDR1 and CDR2: SQVTM, ANQGSEA. CDR3 coding DNA: TGCAGCTTCGGACTAGCTGTGGATACGCAGTATTTT. Encoded protein: CSFGLAVDTQYF.

This clonotype showed up many times. The chain is built from TRBV6-2 or TRBV6-3 and TRBJ1-5; D not resolved. Germline CDR1 reads MNHEY; CDR2 reads SVGEGT. The CDR3 covers 13 residues. V gave up 2 bases and J gave up 7 bases, with 9 bases separating them. CDR3 DNA: TGTGCCAGCAGTTACCATATGGGGCAGCCCCAGCATTTT. As protein: CASSYHMGQPQHF.

This clonotype was observed many times. The chain recombines TRBV7-6 with TRBJ2-2, with a possible D match to TRBD1 (6 bases). Looked up from germline, CDR1 is SGHVS and CDR2 is FNYEAQ. Between the trimmed V and J ends, which lost 5 bases and 5 bases, there was a span of 12 bases. The CDR3 has 14 amino acids. The CDR3 sequence: CASSNPGETGELFF. The CDR3 bases are TGTGCCAGCAGCAACCCAGGGGAAACCGGGGAGCTGTTTTTT.

This clonotype was seen repeatedly, ten times or more. The chain uses TRBV7-6 and TRBJ1-2; no clear D. V shed 0 bases and J shed 4 bases, with 0 bases lying between them. This CDR3 is 11 amino acids long. The V gene's germline CDR1 is SGHVS and CDR2 FNYEAQ. The CDR3 DNA follows: TGTGCCAGCAGCTTAGCCTATGGCTACACCTTC. This translates into CASSLAYGYTF.

There are many counts of this clonotype. The chain couples TRBV7-2 to TRBJ1-1; D gene unclear. Germline V gives CDR1 SGHTA, CDR2 FQGNSA. V lost 1 base to trimming and J lost 0 bases, with 9 bases between them. This CDR3 spans 15 amino acids. The CDR3 region has the DNA TGTGCCAGCAGCTTAGATTCCGGATTGAACACTGAAGCTTTCTTT. Protein product: CASSLDSGLNTEAFF. The whole variable domain, remainder taken from reference TRBV7-2 and TRBJ1-1, is GAGVSQSPSNKVTEKGKDVELRCDPISGHTALYWYRQSLGQGLEFLIYFQGNSAPDKSGLPSDRFSAERTGGSVSTLTIQRTQQEDSAVYLCASSLDSGLNTEAFFGQGTRLTVV.